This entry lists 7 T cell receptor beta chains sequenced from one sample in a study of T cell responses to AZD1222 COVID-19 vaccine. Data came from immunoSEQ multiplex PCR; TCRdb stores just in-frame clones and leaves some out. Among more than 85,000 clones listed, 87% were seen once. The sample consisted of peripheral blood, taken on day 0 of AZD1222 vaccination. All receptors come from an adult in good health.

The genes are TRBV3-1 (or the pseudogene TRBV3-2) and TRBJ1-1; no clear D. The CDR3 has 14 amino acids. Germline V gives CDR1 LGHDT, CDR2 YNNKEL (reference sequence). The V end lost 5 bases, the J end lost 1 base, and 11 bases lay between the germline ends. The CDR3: CASSFGITNTEAFF. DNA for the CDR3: TGTGCCAGCAGCTTCGGTATAACGAACACTGAAGCTTTCTTT.

Here the CDR3 DNA reads TGTGCCAGCAGCCCCCGGGACAGGTTTACCAACTATGGCTACACCTTC. It yields the protein CASSPRDRFTNYGYTF. This rearrangement joins TRBV5-6 to TRBJ1-2, with 8 bases matching TRBD1. The CDR3 contains 16 residues. V was pared by 4 bases and J by 2 bases, with 10 bases of the junction left unmatched. Germline V gene sequence: CDR1 SGHDT, CDR2 YYEEEE.

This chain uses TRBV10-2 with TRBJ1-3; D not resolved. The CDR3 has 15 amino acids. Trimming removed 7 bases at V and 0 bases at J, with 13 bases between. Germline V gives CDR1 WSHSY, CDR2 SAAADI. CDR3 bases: TGCGCCAGCACCTCGGCGGGGATCTCTGGAAACACCATATATTTT. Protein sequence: CASTSAGISGNTIYF.

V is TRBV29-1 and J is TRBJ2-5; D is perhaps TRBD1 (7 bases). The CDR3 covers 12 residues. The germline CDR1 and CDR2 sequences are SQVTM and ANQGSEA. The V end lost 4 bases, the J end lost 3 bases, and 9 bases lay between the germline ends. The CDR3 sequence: CSVGRGEETQYF. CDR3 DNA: TGCAGCGTTGGCAGGGGGGAAGAGACCCAGTACTTC.

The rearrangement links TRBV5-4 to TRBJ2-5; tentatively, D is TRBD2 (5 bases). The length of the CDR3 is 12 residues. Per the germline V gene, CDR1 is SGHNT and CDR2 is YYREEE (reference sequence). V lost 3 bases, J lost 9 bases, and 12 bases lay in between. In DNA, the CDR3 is TGTGCCAGCAGCTGGGCGGCCGGGGCCCAGTACTTC. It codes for CASSWAAGAQYF. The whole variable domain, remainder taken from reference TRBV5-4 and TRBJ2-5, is ETGVTQSPTHLIKTRGQQVTLRCSSQSGHNTVSWYQQALGQGPQFIFQYYREEENGRGNFPPRFSGLQFPNYSSELNVNALELDDSALYLCASSWAAGAQYFGPGTRLLVL.

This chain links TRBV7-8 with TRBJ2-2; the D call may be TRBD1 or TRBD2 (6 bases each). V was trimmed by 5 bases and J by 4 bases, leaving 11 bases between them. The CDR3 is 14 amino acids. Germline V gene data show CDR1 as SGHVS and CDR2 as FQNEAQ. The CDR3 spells CASSPEGGTGELFF. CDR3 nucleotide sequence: TGTGCCAGCAGCCCAGAGGGGGGCACCGGGGAGCTGTTTTTT.

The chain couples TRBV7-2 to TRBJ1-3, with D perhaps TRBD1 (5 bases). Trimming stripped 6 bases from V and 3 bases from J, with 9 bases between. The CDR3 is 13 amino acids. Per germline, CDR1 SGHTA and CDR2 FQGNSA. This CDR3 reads CASRGTYGNTIYF. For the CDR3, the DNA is TGTGCCAGCAGAGGGACCTATGGAAACACCATATATTTT. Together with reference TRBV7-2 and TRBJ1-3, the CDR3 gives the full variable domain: GAGVSQSPSNKVTEKGKDVELRCDPISGHTALYWYRQSLGQGLEFLIYFQGNSAPDKSGLPSDRFSAERTGGSVSTLTIQRTQQEDSAVYLCASRGTYGNTIYFGEGSWLTVV.